A single sample gave rise to the 20 T cell receptor beta chains below, sequenced in a study of radiation and T cells in renal cell carcinoma (dated by TCRdb to the early 2020s). The time point label, as the study defines it: baseline pretreatment blood. Per the publication, the treatment or condition label means: 15 Gy SBRT to primary tumor, nephrectomy 4 weeks later. The receptor library was made with the immunoSEQ multiplex PCR assay. In TCRdb, the immuneACCESS table is reduced to in-frame sequences with V and J assigned. These tables do not hold every clone; where another copy was compared, an unresolved V gene accounts for under half, and the others remain unexplained. The sample records roughly 100,000 clones, 75% to 90% of which are singletons. Approximately 8.4% of the sample is taken by the ten largest. The input for sequencing was blood, taken from a patient whose treatment included radiotherapy and nephrectomy. Receptors were obtained from a man in his fifties with renal cell carcinoma.

The rearrangement joins TRBV6-6 to TRBJ2-7; unclear D gene. V lost 0 bases and J 4 bases, leaving 10 bases between the germline ends. This CDR3 spans 14 amino acids. Germline V gene lookup returns CDR1 MNHNY and CDR2 SVGAGI (reference sequence). CDR3: CASSYSEELYEQYF. The CDR3 DNA is TGTGCCAGCAGTTACTCGGAAGAATTATACGAGCAGTACTTC.

The CDR3 DNA sequence: TGTGCCAGCAGGGGACTTTCTAACACCGGGGAGCTGTTTTTT. It yields the protein CASRGLSNTGELFF. The rearrangement links TRBV11-2 to TRBJ2-2, with a possible D match to TRBD2 (6 bases). V gave up 6 bases and J gave up 2 bases, with 10 bases separating them. Per germline, CDR1 SGHAT and CDR2 FQNNGV. The CDR3 loop spans 14 amino acids. Together with reference TRBV11-2 and TRBJ2-2, the CDR3 gives the full variable domain: EAGVAQSPRYKIIEKRQSVAFWCNPISGHATLYWYQQILGQGPKLLIQFQNNGVVDDSQLPKDRFSAERLKGVDSTLKIQPAKLEDSAVYLCASRGLSNTGELFFGEGSRLTVL.

The J gene is TRBJ2-5, the V gene TRBV13; 11 bases fit TRBD2. The V gene's germline CDR1 is PRHDT and CDR2 FYEKMQ (reference sequence). V was pared by 3 bases and J by 3 bases, with 6 bases of the junction left unmatched. The CDR3 consists of 16 residues. The CDR3 reads CASSLDSGGAKETQYF. CDR3 in DNA: TGTGCCAGCAGCTTGGATAGCGGGGGGGCTAAAGAGACCCAGTACTTC.

This chain joins TRBV28 and TRBJ1-5, with D uncertain. Trimming took 2 bases from V and 4 from J, leaving 6 bases between them. The CDR3 has 13 amino acids. The germline V gene has CDR1 MDHEN and CDR2 SYDVKM. CDR3 nucleotide sequence: TGTGCCAGCAGTTTAATCGGTAATCAGCCCCAGCATTTT. Protein: CASSLIGNQPQHF.

This clone has only one observation. The rearrangement uses TRBV7-9 and TRBJ2-3, with D perhaps TRBD2 (6 bases). V was trimmed by 3 bases and J by 4 bases, leaving 17 bases between them. CDR3 size: 16 residues. Germline lookup yields CDR1 SEHNR and CDR2 FQNEAQ (reference sequence). The CDR3 DNA reads TGTGCCAGCAGCTTGATCGCGGGGATCGGCGCAGATACGCAGTATTTT. It specifies CASSLIAGIGADTQYF.

The chain uses TRBV4-2 and TRBJ2-7; TRBD1 agrees at 9 bases. After removal of 2 bases from V and 6 bases from J, the junction contained 8 bases not matched to a gene. This CDR3 has 15 amino acids. Germline V gives CDR1 LGHNA, CDR2 YNFKEQ. CDR3 protein: CASSQLDRGFLEQYF. The DNA for the CDR3 is TGTGCCAGCAGCCAATTGGACAGGGGTTTTCTCGAGCAGTACTTC.

Only one count was recorded for this clone. The chain joins TRBV6-5 to TRBJ1-5; 10 bases line up with TRBD1. The J call could be wrong; TRBJ2-3 is a better fit for the DNA end. Germline V lookup: CDR1 MNHEY, CDR2 SVGAGI. This CDR3 has 12 residues. Written as DNA, the CDR3 is TGTGCCAGCAGTTACTCGACAGGGGGCCAGTATTTT. Translating it yields CASSYSTGGQYF.

This clone appeared a single time. This chain uses TRBV5-4 with TRBJ1-2; D is uncertain. In germline, CDR1 is SGHNT, CDR2 YYREEE (reference sequence). The V gene lost 6 bases and the J gene lost 0 bases, with 15 bases spanning the gap. The CDR3 is 15 amino acids. The DNA of the CDR3 is TGTGCCAGCACCCGGTCCCTCTATGCTAACTATGGCTACACCTTC. Encoded protein: CASTRSLYANYGYTF.

The gene calls are TRBV6-6 and TRBJ1-4; D is perhaps TRBD1 (6 bases). CDR1 and CDR2 from the germline V gene are MNHNY and SVGAGI (reference sequence). The CDR3 is made up of 15 amino acids. Deletions cut 4 bases from V and 7 bases from J, with 16 bases between. Here the CDR3 DNA reads TGTGCCAGCAGTTCCAGGGGTGCGGTTCCTGAAAAACTGTTTTTT. It encodes CASSSRGAVPEKLFF.

V usage is TRBV7-9 and J usage is TRBJ1-4; D remains ambiguous. This CDR3 has 14 residues. Trimming left V 7 bases short and J 6 bases short, with 15 bases between. In germline, CDR1 is SEHNR, CDR2 FQNEAQ (reference sequence). The CDR3 nucleotides are TGTGCCAGCACCCCGCTTAGGTGGGATGAAAAACTGTTTTTT. The encoded protein is CASTPLRWDEKLFF.

Here the CDR3 reads CASSLMGSGGGETQYF. The CDR3 DNA follows: TGTGCCAGCAGCTTAATGGGTAGCGGGGGGGGAGAGACCCAGTACTTC. V and J are TRBV7-2 and TRBJ2-5, with 11 bases fitting TRBD2. This CDR3 has 16 residues. The V and J ends lost 2 bases and 4 bases, in that order; junction bases with no gene match: 6. Germline CDR1 and CDR2: SGHTA and FQGNSA.

This chain connects TRBV10-3 to TRBJ1-3; D uncertain. The CDR3 contains 15 residues. Trimming shortened V by 3 bases and J by 1 base, and 10 bases separated the two germline ends. CDR1 and CDR2 (germline): ENHRY, SYGVKD. CDR3 in DNA: TGTGCCATCAGTGAATATAGCGCGTCTGGAAACACCATATATTTT. Translating gives CAISEYSASGNTIYF.

The V call is TRBV28, the J call TRBJ1-2, with a tentative D call TRBD1 (5 bases). Trimming took 4 bases from V and 4 from J, leaving 19 bases between them. The V gene's germline CDR1 is MDHEN and CDR2 SYDVKM. The CDR3 has 16 residues. In DNA, the CDR3 is TGTGCCAGCAGTTCGGGAGGACATTGGGGCCCCTATGGCTACACCTTC. Its protein product is CASSSGGHWGPYGYTF.

The J gene is TRBJ2-2, the V gene TRBV9; a weak D match, TRBD1 (5 bases). CDR3 length equals 16 residues. Per germline, CDR1 SGDLS and CDR2 YYNGEE. Trimming removed 0 bases from V and 1 base from J, with 10 bases in between. The CDR3 reads CASSVGRQGNTGELFF. DNA for the CDR3: TGTGCCAGCAGCGTAGGTCGTCAGGGGAACACCGGGGAGCTGTTTTTT.

The rearrangement uses TRBV27 and TRBJ2-7; 8 bases map to TRBD2. CDR1 and CDR2 (germline): MNHEY, SMNVEV (reference sequence). This CDR3 spans 15 amino acids. V dropped 4 bases and J dropped 4; count of bases not matched to a gene: 9. As DNA, the CDR3 is TGTGCCAGCAGTTCCCAGGCTAGCGGGCCTTACGAGCAGTACTTC. It translates to CASSSQASGPYEQYF.

V usage is TRBV18 and J usage is TRBJ2-2; TRBD1 matches at 8 bases. The J segment lost 9 bases and the V segment lost 3 bases, leaving 15 bases of the junction unmatched. The CDR3 contains 17 residues. Per germline, CDR1 KGHSH and CDR2 LQKENI. Here the CDR3 reads CASSPILPGQASRELFF. Here the CDR3 DNA reads TGTGCCAGCTCACCGATACTCCCGGGACAGGCGAGCCGGGAGCTGTTTTTT.

This clone occurred a few times. The chain carries TRBV6-5 and TRBJ2-2, with no clear D. CDR1 MNHEY and CDR2 SVGAGI come from the germline V gene. Trimming stripped 0 bases from V and 4 bases from J, with 12 bases between. CDR3 length: 16 amino acids. The CDR3 loop reads CASSYSMQVVTGELFF. Here the CDR3 DNA reads TGTGCCAGCAGTTACTCGATGCAGGTGGTCACCGGGGAGCTGTTTTTT.

The chain uses TRBV5-1 and TRBJ2-1; 7 bases are shared with TRBD2. With 2 bases clipped from V and 0 bases from J, the junction kept 5 bases outside the gene matches. Germline-derived CDR1 and CDR2 are SGHRS and YFSETQ. The CDR3 totals 16 residues. The CDR3 loop reads CASSFGGGSSYNEQFF. CDR3 DNA sequence: TGCGCCAGCAGCTTTGGGGGAGGGAGCTCCTACAATGAGCAGTTCTTC.

This chain uses TRBV11-2 with TRBJ1-2; TRBD1 matches 10 bases. The trim removed 1 base at V and 5 bases at J, leaving 4 bases unmatched. Looked up from germline, CDR1 is SGHAT and CDR2 is FQNNGV. The CDR3 extends over 15 amino acids. DNA for the CDR3: TGTGCCAGCAGCTTAGGTTCGGGACAGGGGTATGGCTACACCTTC. Encoded protein: CASSLGSGQGYGYTF.

The sample holds one count of this clone. V gene TRBV4-3 combines with J gene TRBJ1-1; D call uncertain. This CDR3 region has 13 residues. The V gene lost 1 base and the J gene lost 0 bases, with 3 bases spanning the gap. Germline loops: CDR1 LGHNA, CDR2 YSLEER. CDR3: CASSQGVNTEAFF. The DNA of the CDR3 is TGCGCCAGCAGCCAAGGAGTGAACACTGAAGCTTTCTTT.